The source of this TCR beta chain is a study of T-cell memory formation after mild COVID-19. Whole-study results and caveats: Pre-infection memory already had some responding clones, implying cross-reactive memory joined. The CD4+ clones that contracted clustered mainly within CM and EM, and the CD8+ clones concentrated in EMRA.

TCR alpha and TCR beta cDNA libraries with sample barcodes and UMIs came from 5'RACE using constant-segment primers. MiXCR, run by TCRdb on the 5' RACE reads, gives a single entry per CDR3 protein. The sample records 400,000 to 500,000 distinct CDR3 sequences, 20% being singletons. This clonotype was seen at least ten times. Its antigen is still unknown. This sequence originates from an adult woman who had mild COVID-19 (a few samples of this study predate the infection). Cell type and time point are not known. Sequencing was carried out using PBMCs or a T cell subset sorted from them (not recorded which).

CDR3 amino acids: CASSALAIGETQYF. The CDR3 coding sequence is TGTGCCAGCAGTGCTTTAGCTATTGGGGAGACCCAGTACTTC. The V gene is TRBV2, the J gene TRBJ2-5, with D hard to call. Germline values: CDR1 SNHLY, CDR2 FYNNEI. The CDR3 loop spans 14 amino acids. Deletions cut 4 bases from V and 5 bases from J, with 14 bases between.